This entry lists 29 T cell receptor beta chains sequenced from one sample in a study of shared clonotypes between healthy human individuals (TCRdb year 2020). Libraries were made using the immunoSEQ multiplex PCR assay. Held by TCRdb, this immuneACCESS table contains in-frame sequences only and omits some clones. Under half of the omission traces to an unresolved V gene where checked; the cause of the rest is unknown. Recorded for this sample are about 1 million clones; about 77% of them occurred a single time. The top ten clones comprise approximately 1.5% of the sample. Sequenced sample: memory CD4+ T cells sorted from blood. The sample's cell subset or site label is to be understood as: CD45RA-negative fraction. The receptor set was obtained from a man aged 18 to 30 in good health.

The CDR3 is CASSTFPREETQYF. The CDR3, as DNA: TGTGCCAGCAGCACCTTTCCCAGGGAGGAGACCCAGTACTTC. The rearrangement links TRBV7-6 to TRBJ2-5; the D gene could be TRBD1 or TRBD2 (5 bases each). The CDR3 spans 14 residues. Trimming cost V 5 bases and J 5 bases, with 15 bases left between them. The germline V gene encodes CDR1 SGHVS and CDR2 FNYEAQ.

There are a few counts of this clone. The chain joins TRBV6-1 to TRBJ1-4; D uncertain. The CDR3 is 15 amino acids. Looked up from germline, CDR1 is MNHNS and CDR2 is SASEGT. The germline V and J ends were trimmed by 7 bases and 0 bases, with 12 bases remaining between them. CDR3 residues: CASTKASATNEKLFF. In DNA form, the CDR3 reads TGTGCCAGCACCAAAGCGAGTGCAACTAATGAAAAACTGTTTTTT.

CDR3 sequence reads: CAWSGTAYEQYF. The CDR3 DNA sequence: TGTGCCTGGAGTGGGACAGCCTACGAGCAGTACTTC. This chain uses TRBV30 with TRBJ2-5; D might be TRBD1 (6 bases). With the DNA end fitting TRBJ2-7 better, the J assignment may be wrong. The CDR3 is 12 residues long. The germline gives CDR1 GTSNPN, CDR2 SVGIG (reference sequence).

The gene calls are TRBV30 and TRBJ2-3; D is undetermined. Germline-derived CDR1 and CDR2 are GTSNPN and SVGIG (reference sequence). The CDR3 is 15 amino acids. The V gene lost 5 bases and the J gene lost 6 bases, with 21 bases spanning the gap. CDR3 nucleotides: TGTGCCTGGGACCCGGGTCGGAAATCCGGGGATACGCAGTATTTT. Translation: CAWDPGRKSGDTQYF.

Here the CDR3 DNA reads TGTGCCAGCAGCTTGTGGGACGGACCCTCTGGGGCCAACGTCCTGACTTTC. It encodes CASSLWDGPSGANVLTF. The chain combines TRBV5-5 with TRBJ2-6; D is possibly TRBD1 or TRBD2 (5 bases each). The CDR3 extends over 17 amino acids. V gave up 1 base and J gave up 0 bases, with 11 bases separating them. The V gene's germline CDR1 is SGHKS and CDR2 YYEKEE (reference sequence).

This sequence joins TRBV29-1 and TRBJ2-7, with 7 bases that match TRBD1. The V gene end was trimmed by 7 bases and the J gene end by 0 bases; junction bases not matched to a gene: 3. Germline CDR1 reads SQVTM; CDR2 reads ANQGSEA. The CDR3 runs 12 residues. The CDR3 coding sequence is TGCAGCGGTACAGGGGACTCCTACGAGCAGTACTTC. As protein: CSGTGDSYEQYF.

The gene calls are TRBV18 and TRBJ2-7, with a tentative D call TRBD2 (6 bases). The CDR3 is 12 residues long. The germline V gene has CDR1 KGHSH and CDR2 LQKENI. Trimming took off 5 bases at V and 6 bases at J, with 11 bases between the two ends. The CDR3 protein is CASSSQGLEQYF. In DNA, the CDR3 is TGTGCCAGCTCATCCCAGGGACTCGAGCAGTACTTC.

The chain links TRBV6-6 to TRBJ2-7; D could derive from TRBD1 or TRBD2 (6 bases each). V was cut by 2 bases and J by 6 bases, with 8 bases left in between. CDR3 length: 12 amino acids. Germline V gene data show CDR1 as MNHNY and CDR2 as SVGAGI (reference sequence). DNA of the CDR3: TGTGCCAGCAGTTACACGGGGGCCGAGCAGTACTTC. This codes for CASSYTGAEQYF.

The chain is built from TRBV28 and TRBJ1-5, with TRBD1 matching over 8 bases. Germline V gene lookup returns CDR1 MDHEN and CDR2 SYDVKM. The CDR3 is 16 amino acids. V lost 4 bases and J lost 1; bases outside the gene matches: 6. For the CDR3, the DNA is TGTGCCAGCAGTTCGAGCCGACAGGGGAGCAATCAGCCCCAGCATTTT. It translates to CASSSSRQGSNQPQHF.

The chain uses TRBV5-4 and TRBJ1-1; TRBD1 matches at 8 bases. With 3 bases clipped from V and 1 base from J, the junction kept 2 bases outside the gene matches. This CDR3 contains 14 residues. CDR1 and CDR2 from the germline V gene are SGHNT and YYREEE (reference sequence). CDR3 coding DNA: TGTGCCAGCAGCTACGACAGGGGGAACACTGAAGCTTTCTTT. This sequence encodes CASSYDRGNTEAFF.

This chain links TRBV18 with TRBJ1-3; 7 bases are a match to TRBD1. V lost 2 bases, J lost 0 bases, and 7 bases stayed unmatched. The CDR3 consists of 17 residues. Germline values: CDR1 KGHSH, CDR2 LQKENI. CDR3 coding DNA: TGTGCCAGCTCACCAGCACTGCAGGGGGTCTCTGGAAACACCATATATTTT. Protein product: CASSPALQGVSGNTIYF.

V is TRBV5-1 and J is TRBJ2-5; 11 bases are a match to TRBD2. CDR3 length equals 16 residues. After removal of 0 bases from V and 2 bases from J, the junction contained 3 bases not matched to a gene. Germline V gene data show CDR1 as SGHRS and CDR2 as YFSETQ. This CDR3 is CASSLAASGGQETQYF. The CDR3 DNA is TGCGCCAGCAGCTTGGCCGCTAGCGGGGGGCAAGAGACCCAGTACTTC.

Concerning this clone itself: Other DNA sequences of this sample code for an identical CDR3. The V and J genes are TRBV5-1 and TRBJ2-5; the D gene could be TRBD1 or TRBD2 (7 bases each). The CDR3 contains 14 residues. The V end lost 4 bases, the J end lost 2 bases, and 12 bases lay between the germline ends. The germline V gene encodes CDR1 SGHRS and CDR2 YFSETQ. The DNA for the CDR3 is TGCGCCAGCAGCCCCCAGGGGGGGCAAGAGACCCAGTACTTC. Its translation is CASSPQGGQETQYF.

This clone is a singleton in its sample. The gene calls are TRBV7-2 and TRBJ2-7; D is perhaps TRBD1 or TRBD2 (5 bases each). This CDR3 spans 13 amino acids. V shed 5 bases and J shed 2 bases, with 10 bases lying between them. The germline V gene has CDR1 SGHTA and CDR2 FQGNSA. As DNA, the CDR3 is TGTGCCAGCAGCCGGGGCTTCACCTACGAGCAGTACTTC. This gives the protein CASSRGFTYEQYF.

Notes on this clone: The sample holds other DNA sequences that translate to the same CDR3. The chain employs TRBV29-1 and TRBJ1-1; unclear D gene. The CDR3 contains 12 residues. Per germline, CDR1 SQVTM and CDR2 ANQGSEA. V lost 7 bases, J lost 1 base, and 10 bases lay in between. This CDR3 is CSALTGNTEAFF. The CDR3 DNA is TGCAGCGCTCTGACGGGGAACACTGAAGCTTTCTTT.

This chain joins TRBV4-1 and TRBJ2-3; 7 bases agree with TRBD1. CDR1 is MGHRA and CDR2 is YSYEKL in the germline V gene. J was trimmed by 1 base and V by 1 base; bases with no gene match: 5. The CDR3 runs to 16 residues. This CDR3 reads CASSQGRGQGTDTQYF. In DNA form, the CDR3 reads TGCGCCAGCAGCCAAGGAAGGGGGCAAGGCACAGATACGCAGTATTTT.

This clone was detected many times. This sample includes further DNA sequences coding for the same CDR3. The chain couples TRBV5-4 to TRBJ1-2, with D perhaps TRBD1 (6 bases). Germline loops: CDR1 SGHNT, CDR2 YYREEE (reference sequence). V lost 0 bases and J 7 bases, leaving 13 bases between the germline ends. The CDR3 spans 14 residues. The chain's CDR3 is CASSLVQGGTGYTF. Written as DNA, the CDR3 is TGTGCCAGCAGCTTGGTACAGGGAGGTACTGGCTACACCTTC.

The chain joins TRBV7-9 to TRBJ2-3; D is possibly TRBD2 (6 bases). V was trimmed by 4 bases and J by 2 bases, leaving 10 bases between them. The CDR3 runs 14 residues. CDR1 and CDR2 from the germline V gene are SEHNR and FQNEAQ (reference sequence). CDR3 sequence reads: CASSSAGFTDTQYF. The CDR3 DNA is TGTGCCAGCAGCTCGGCGGGATTCACAGATACGCAGTATTTT.

This clone was seen many times. The rearrangement joins TRBV6-4 to TRBJ2-7, with D unresolved. Germline assignment: CDR1 MRHNA and CDR2 SNTAGT. This CDR3 has 16 residues. Trimming removed 6 bases from V and 0 bases from J, with 18 bases in between. The chain's CDR3 is CASSPLLLEHSYEQYF. The CDR3 DNA sequence: TGTGCCAGCAGCCCCCTCTTGTTGGAGCACTCCTACGAGCAGTACTTC.

DNA of the CDR3: TGTGCCAGCAGTTTCGCGGTGGGGAAACAAGAGACCCAGTACTTC. Translated: CASSFAVGKQETQYF. This chain joins TRBV27 and TRBJ2-5; no clear D. The CDR3 length is 15 residues. Deletions cut 3 bases from V and 2 bases from J, with 13 bases between. CDR1 is MNHEY and CDR2 is SMNVEV in the germline V gene (reference sequence).

The rearrangement uses TRBV12-5 and TRBJ2-6, with a possible D match to TRBD1 (6 bases). This CDR3 comprises 15 residues. The V end lost 5 bases, the J end lost 1 base, and 9 bases lay between the germline ends. The germline CDR1 and CDR2 sequences are LGHNT and FRNRAP. CDR3 nucleotides: TGTGCTAGTGGTCTGGGGACATCTGGGGCCAACGTCCTGACTTTC. This sequence encodes CASGLGTSGANVLTF. The whole variable domain, filled in from reference TRBV12-5 and TRBJ2-6, reads DARVTQTPRHKVTEMGQEVTMRCQPILGHNTVFWYRQTMMQGLELLAYFRNRAPLDDSGMPKDRFSAEMPDATLATLKIQPSEPRDSAVYFCASGLGTSGANVLTFGAGSRLTVL.

This clone occurred a few times. The chain uses TRBV6-1 and TRBJ1-3; D is possibly TRBD1 (6 bases). V lost 8 bases and J lost 0, with 11 bases in between. The CDR3 runs 14 residues. CDR1 and CDR2 from the germline V gene are MNHNS and SASEGT. The CDR3 DNA sequence: TGTGCCAGCGGCGGGACAACCTCTGGAAACACCATATATTTT. Residues: CASGGTTSGNTIYF.

The CDR3 here is CASSLSGTGREKLFF. CDR3 bases: TGCGCCAGCAGCCTTAGCGGGACAGGAAGAGAAAAACTGTTTTTT. The chain recombines TRBV5-1 with TRBJ1-4, with 8 positions matching TRBD1. CDR3 length: 15 residues. Germline V gene data show CDR1 as SGHRS and CDR2 as YFSETQ. V trimming: 4 bases; J trimming: 8 bases; junction bases outside the gene matches: 10.

The sample holds a few counts of this clone. The chain links TRBV7-6 to TRBJ1-1; 7 bases match TRBD1. Unmatched junction bases numbered 4, after V lost 0 bases and J lost 6 bases. Germline-derived CDR1 and CDR2 are SGHVS and FNYEAQ. The CDR3 runs 14 residues. In DNA form, the CDR3 reads TGTGCCAGCAGCTTAGCCGGGACAGCGTCTGAAGCTTTCTTT. Protein sequence: CASSLAGTASEAFF. Full variable domain (rest looked up from reference TRBV7-6 and TRBJ1-1): GAGVSQSPRYKVTKRGQDVALRCDPISGHVSLYWYRQALGQGPEFLTYFNYEAQQDKSGLPNDRFSAERPEGSISTLTIQRTEQRDSAMYRCASSLAGTASEAFFGQGTRLTVV.

The chain is built from TRBV7-2 and TRBJ2-3; the match to TRBD2 covers 8 bases. Losses at the gene ends were 1 base for V and 1 base for J; bases not matched to a gene: 10. Germline CDR1 reads SGHTA; CDR2 reads FQGNSA. This CDR3 has 18 amino acids. CDR3 amino acids: CASSLVPVLAGRTDTQYF. The CDR3 nucleotides read TGTGCCAGCAGCTTAGTACCCGTTTTAGCGGGACGCACAGATACGCAGTATTTT.

The V gene is TRBV19, the J gene TRBJ2-1, with 9 positions matching TRBD2. Per the germline V gene, CDR1 is LNHDA and CDR2 is SQIVND (reference sequence). V lost 4 bases and J lost 6; bases outside the gene matches: 4. CDR3 length: 14 residues. DNA of the CDR3: TGTGCCAGTAGTAAACGACTAGCGGTCAATGAGCAGTTCTTC. Protein: CASSKRLAVNEQFF.

This clone was seen many times. CDR3 DNA: TGTGCCAGCAGGTCGGGCAAGTTGGAGACCCAGTACTTC. Protein product: CASRSGKLETQYF. The chain links TRBV7-2 to TRBJ2-5; D is unclear. This CDR3 has 13 amino acids. Trimming shortened V by 6 bases and J by 5 bases, and 13 bases separated the two germline ends. Germline V gives CDR1 SGHTA, CDR2 FQGNSA.

The rearrangement joins TRBV6-5 to TRBJ1-1; 9 nucleotides match TRBD1. The CDR3 has 15 residues. J gave up 5 bases and V 6 bases, and 10 bases lay outside the gene matches. From germline, CDR1 is MNHEY and CDR2 SVGAGI. The CDR3 DNA reads as TGTGCCAGCAGCCTGAGGGACAGGGTAAAGACTGAAGCTTTCTTT. It encodes CASSLRDRVKTEAFF.

This sequence joins TRBV10-2 and TRBJ2-7; 10 positions match TRBD1. In germline, CDR1 is WSHSY, CDR2 SAAADI. The CDR3 sequence is 15 residues long. After removal of 7 bases from V and 7 bases from J, the junction contained 13 bases not matched to a gene. The CDR3 coding sequence is TGCGCCAGCAACTTAGGACAGGGGGATCGTGGGGAGCAGTACTTC. Its translation is CASNLGQGDRGEQYF.